This T cell receptor (beta chain) was sequenced for a study of T cell changes during pregnancy in multiple sclerosis. The CDR3 extends over 11 amino acids. V was trimmed by 4 bases and J by 8 bases, leaving 7 bases between them. Germline V gene data show CDR1 as SGDLS and CDR2 as YYNGEE. TCRdb's table, derived via immunoSEQ multiplex PCR, lists solely in-frame clones and lacks some. The sample has roughly 100,000 clones, roughly 89% seen once. This receptor was taken from a female donor in good health, enrolled as a control in a pregnancy study. Sequenced here: peripheral blood, sampled after pregnancy. The gene calls are TRBV9 and TRBJ2-1, with D possibly TRBD2 on 5 matching bases. The CDR3: CASSPRDEQFF. The CDR3 bases are TGTGCCAGCAGCCCGAGGGATGAGCAGTTCTTC.